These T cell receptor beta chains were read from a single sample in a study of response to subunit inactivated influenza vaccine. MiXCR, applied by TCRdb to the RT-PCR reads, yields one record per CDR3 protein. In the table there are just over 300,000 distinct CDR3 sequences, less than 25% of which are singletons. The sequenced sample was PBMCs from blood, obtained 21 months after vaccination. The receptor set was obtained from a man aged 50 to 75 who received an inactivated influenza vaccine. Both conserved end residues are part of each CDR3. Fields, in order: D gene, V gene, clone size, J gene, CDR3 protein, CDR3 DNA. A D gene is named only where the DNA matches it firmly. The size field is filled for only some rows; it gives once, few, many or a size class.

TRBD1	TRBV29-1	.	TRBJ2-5	CSVAGGLRETQYF	TGCAGCGTCGCAGGGGGCCTGAGGGAGACCCAGTACTTC
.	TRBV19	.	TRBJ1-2	CASSIPAVDPNYGYTF	TGTGCCAGTAGTATCCCCGCCGTAGACCCTAACTATGGCTACACCTTC
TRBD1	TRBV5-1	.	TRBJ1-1	CATAGGPLDTEAFF	TGCGCCACCGCAGGGGGCCCTTTGGACACTGAAGCTTTCTTT
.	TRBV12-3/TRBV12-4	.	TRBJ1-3	CASRPGLNSGNTIYF	TGTGCCAGCAGACCGGGACTGAACTCTGGAAACACCATATATTTT
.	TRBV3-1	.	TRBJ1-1	CASSPHGKGMGTEAFF	TGTGCCAGCAGCCCTCACGGGAAGGGAATGGGCACTGAAGCTTTCTTT
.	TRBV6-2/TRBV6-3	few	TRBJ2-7	CASSYSTLYEQYF	TGTGCCAGCAGTTACTCTACCCTCTACGAGCAGTACTTC
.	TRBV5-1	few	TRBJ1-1	CASRQPEGGMNTEAFF	TGCGCCAGCAGGCAACCCGAGGGGGGTATGAACACTGAAGCTTTCTTT
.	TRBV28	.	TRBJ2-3	CATRSESGQDTQYF	TGTGCCACCCGATCGGAAAGTGGGCAAGATACGCAGTATTTT
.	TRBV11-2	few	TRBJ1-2	CASSGAASTNYGYTF	TGTGCCAGCAGCGGGGCGGCATCGACTAACTATGGCTACACCTTC
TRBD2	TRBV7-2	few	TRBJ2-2	CASSLKSGRNTGELFF	TGTGCCAGCAGCTTAAAGAGCGGGAGGAACACCGGGGAGCTGTTTTTT
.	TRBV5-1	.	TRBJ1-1	CASNFLDPGTTEAFF	TGCGCCAGCAACTTCCTCGACCCGGGTACCACTGAAGCTTTCTTT
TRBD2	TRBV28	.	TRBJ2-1	CASSLGLAVEQFF	TGTGCCAGCAGTTTAGGACTAGCCGTCGAGCAGTTCTTC
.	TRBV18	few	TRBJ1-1	CASSPQAGNTEAFF	TGTGCCAGCTCACCACAAGCGGGGAACACTGAAGCTTTCTTT
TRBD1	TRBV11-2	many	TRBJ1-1	CASSPLRDSLNTEAFF	TGTGCCAGCAGCCCCCTCCGGGACAGCTTGAACACTGAAGCTTTCTTT
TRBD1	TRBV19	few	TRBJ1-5	CASSIGRWGQGNQPQHF	TGTGCCAGTAGTATAGGTCGGTGGGGACAGGGAAATCAGCCCCAGCATTTT
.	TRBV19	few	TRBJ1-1	CASSTTPNVNTEAFF	TGTGCCAGTAGTACCACACCAAACGTGAACACTGAAGCTTTCTTT
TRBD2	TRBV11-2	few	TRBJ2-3	CASSLELAGSGDTQYF	TGTGCCAGCAGCTTAGAACTAGCGGGGAGTGGGGATACGCAGTATTTT
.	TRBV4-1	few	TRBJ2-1	CASSPEFRVQGKEQFF	TGCGCCAGCAGCCCTGAATTTAGGGTACAAGGTAAAGAGCAGTTCTTC
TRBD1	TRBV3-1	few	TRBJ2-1	CASSPRTGGMYNEQFF	TGTGCCAGCAGCCCCCGGACAGGGGGTATGTACAATGAGCAGTTCTTC
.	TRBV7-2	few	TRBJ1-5	CASSSTHRSNQPQHF	TGTGCCAGCAGCTCTACCCACAGGAGCAATCAGCCCCAGCATTTT
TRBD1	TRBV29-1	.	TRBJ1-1	CSVTGQGGEAFF	TGCAGCGTTACGGGACAGGGCGGGGAAGCTTTCTTT
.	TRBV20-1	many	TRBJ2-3	CSARGSGSTDTQYF	TGCAGTGCTAGAGGGAGCGGGAGCACAGATACGCAGTATTTT
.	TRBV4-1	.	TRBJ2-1	CASSQGGDLLNEQFF	TGCGCCAGCAGCCAAGGAGGGGACCTCTTAAATGAGCAGTTCTTC
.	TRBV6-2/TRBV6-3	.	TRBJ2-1	CASRPTGLLYNEQFF	TGTGCCAGCAGGCCGACCGGACTGTTGTACAATGAGCAGTTCTTC
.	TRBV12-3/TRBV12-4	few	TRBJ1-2	CASSLRGPDYGYTF	TGTGCCAGCAGTTTGCGGGGACCGGACTATGGCTACACCTTC
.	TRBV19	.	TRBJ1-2	CASSIPARADGYTF	TGTGCCAGTAGTATCCCCGCCAGGGCGGATGGCTACACCTTC
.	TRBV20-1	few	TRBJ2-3	CSAGRGQTDTQYF	TGCAGTGCTGGACGGGGCCAAACGGATACGCAGTATTTT
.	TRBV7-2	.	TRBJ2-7	CASSFRDTHYEQYF	TGTGCCAGCAGCTTTCGGGACACGCACTACGAGCAGTACTTC
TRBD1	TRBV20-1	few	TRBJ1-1	CSAPTAGGRVATEAFF	TGCAGTGCCCCAACGGCAGGGGGCAGGGTGGCCACTGAAGCTTTCTTT
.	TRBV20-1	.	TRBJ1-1	CSARDGRKGLNTEAFF	TGCAGTGCTAGAGATGGTCGGAAGGGCTTGAACACTGAAGCTTTCTTT